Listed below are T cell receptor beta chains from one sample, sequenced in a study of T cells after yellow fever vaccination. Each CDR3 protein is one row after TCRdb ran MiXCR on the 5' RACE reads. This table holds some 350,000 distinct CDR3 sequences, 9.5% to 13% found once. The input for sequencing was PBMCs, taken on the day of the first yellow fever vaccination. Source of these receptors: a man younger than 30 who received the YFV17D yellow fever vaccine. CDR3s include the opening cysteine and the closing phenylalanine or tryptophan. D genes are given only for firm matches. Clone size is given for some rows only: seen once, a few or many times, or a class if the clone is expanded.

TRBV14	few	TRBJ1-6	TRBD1	TGTGCCAGCAGCCAAGTCACAGGGGGCAATTCACCCCTCCACTTT	CASSQVTGGNSPLHF
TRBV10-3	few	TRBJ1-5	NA	TGTGCCATCAGTGACAGGAATCAGCCCCAGCATTTT	CAISDRNQPQHF
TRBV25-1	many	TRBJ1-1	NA	TGTGCCAGCTCCCAGGACGGGTTGAACACTGAAGCTTTCTTT	CASSQDGLNTEAFF
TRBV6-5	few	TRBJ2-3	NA	TGTGCCAGCAGATTAACAGGGAGGGCAGATACGCAGTATTTT	CASRLTGRADTQYF
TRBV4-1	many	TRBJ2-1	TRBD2	TGCGCCAGCAGCCAAGAGGAACTAGCGGGGTACAATGAGCAGTTCTTC	CASSQEELAGYNEQFF
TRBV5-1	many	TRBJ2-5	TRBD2	TGCGCCAGCAGCGCCTCCCTCAGACTAGCGGGGAAAGAGACCCAGTACTTC	CASSASLRLAGKETQYF
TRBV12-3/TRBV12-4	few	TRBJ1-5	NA	TGTGCCAGCAGTTCCCAGGTCAATCAGCCCCAGCATTTT	CASSSQVNQPQHF
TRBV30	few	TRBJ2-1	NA	TGTGCCTGGACCCCCCGGGGTTCCTACAATGAGCAGTTCTTC	CAWTPRGSYNEQFF
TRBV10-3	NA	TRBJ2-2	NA	TGTGCCATCGGTACCGGGGAGCTGTTTTTT	CAIGTGELFF
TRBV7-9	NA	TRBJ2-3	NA	TGTGCCATTTCGAAAGGGACTCATAGCACAGATACGCAGTATTTT	CAISKGTHSTDTQYF
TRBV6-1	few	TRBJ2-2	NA	TGTGCCAGCAGTGCGCAACAGGGCACCGGGGAGCTGTTTTTT	CASSAQQGTGELFF
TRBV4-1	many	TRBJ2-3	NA	TGCGCCAGCAGCCAAGCGCTTGGCACAGATACGCAGTATTTT	CASSQALGTDTQYF
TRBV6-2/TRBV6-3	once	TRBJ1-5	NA	TGTGCCAGCAGTACTTACAGGGTCGGCAATCAGCCCCAGCATTTT	CASSTYRVGNQPQHF
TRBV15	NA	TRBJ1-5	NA	TGTGCCACCAGCAGAGATGTCTTGCTCAGCAATCAGCCCCAGCATTTT	CATSRDVLLSNQPQHF
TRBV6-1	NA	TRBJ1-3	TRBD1	TGTGCCAGCAGTGAGGACAGGGCCGGAAACACCATATATTTT	CASSEDRAGNTIYF